The subject of this entry is one T cell receptor beta chain. The target antigen is unknown. The data belong to a study of cytomegalovirus exposure and HLA in healthy donors. The study's findings and limits: Upon later analysis, HLA-associated TCR beta chains proved more clonally expanded than other, equally common chains.

The PCR contained 60 Vbeta and 13 Jbeta primers. Profiling relied on immunoSEQ multiplex PCR, and the TCRdb table lists in-frame clones only, not all of them. The sample lists around 120,000 clones, roughly 80% occurring once. V dropped 3 bases and J dropped 5; count of bases not matched to a gene: 2. This CDR3 region has 14 residues. Germline loops: CDR1 SGHTA, CDR2 FQGNSA. The V and J genes are TRBV7-2 and TRBJ2-7; 12 bases align to TRBD2. This receptor was taken from a female donor in good health and CMV-seropositive. The sequencing input was PBMCs. The chain's CDR3 is CASSFGLAGNEQYF. The CDR3 DNA sequence: TGTGCCAGCAGCTTCGGACTAGCGGGGAACGAGCAGTACTTC.